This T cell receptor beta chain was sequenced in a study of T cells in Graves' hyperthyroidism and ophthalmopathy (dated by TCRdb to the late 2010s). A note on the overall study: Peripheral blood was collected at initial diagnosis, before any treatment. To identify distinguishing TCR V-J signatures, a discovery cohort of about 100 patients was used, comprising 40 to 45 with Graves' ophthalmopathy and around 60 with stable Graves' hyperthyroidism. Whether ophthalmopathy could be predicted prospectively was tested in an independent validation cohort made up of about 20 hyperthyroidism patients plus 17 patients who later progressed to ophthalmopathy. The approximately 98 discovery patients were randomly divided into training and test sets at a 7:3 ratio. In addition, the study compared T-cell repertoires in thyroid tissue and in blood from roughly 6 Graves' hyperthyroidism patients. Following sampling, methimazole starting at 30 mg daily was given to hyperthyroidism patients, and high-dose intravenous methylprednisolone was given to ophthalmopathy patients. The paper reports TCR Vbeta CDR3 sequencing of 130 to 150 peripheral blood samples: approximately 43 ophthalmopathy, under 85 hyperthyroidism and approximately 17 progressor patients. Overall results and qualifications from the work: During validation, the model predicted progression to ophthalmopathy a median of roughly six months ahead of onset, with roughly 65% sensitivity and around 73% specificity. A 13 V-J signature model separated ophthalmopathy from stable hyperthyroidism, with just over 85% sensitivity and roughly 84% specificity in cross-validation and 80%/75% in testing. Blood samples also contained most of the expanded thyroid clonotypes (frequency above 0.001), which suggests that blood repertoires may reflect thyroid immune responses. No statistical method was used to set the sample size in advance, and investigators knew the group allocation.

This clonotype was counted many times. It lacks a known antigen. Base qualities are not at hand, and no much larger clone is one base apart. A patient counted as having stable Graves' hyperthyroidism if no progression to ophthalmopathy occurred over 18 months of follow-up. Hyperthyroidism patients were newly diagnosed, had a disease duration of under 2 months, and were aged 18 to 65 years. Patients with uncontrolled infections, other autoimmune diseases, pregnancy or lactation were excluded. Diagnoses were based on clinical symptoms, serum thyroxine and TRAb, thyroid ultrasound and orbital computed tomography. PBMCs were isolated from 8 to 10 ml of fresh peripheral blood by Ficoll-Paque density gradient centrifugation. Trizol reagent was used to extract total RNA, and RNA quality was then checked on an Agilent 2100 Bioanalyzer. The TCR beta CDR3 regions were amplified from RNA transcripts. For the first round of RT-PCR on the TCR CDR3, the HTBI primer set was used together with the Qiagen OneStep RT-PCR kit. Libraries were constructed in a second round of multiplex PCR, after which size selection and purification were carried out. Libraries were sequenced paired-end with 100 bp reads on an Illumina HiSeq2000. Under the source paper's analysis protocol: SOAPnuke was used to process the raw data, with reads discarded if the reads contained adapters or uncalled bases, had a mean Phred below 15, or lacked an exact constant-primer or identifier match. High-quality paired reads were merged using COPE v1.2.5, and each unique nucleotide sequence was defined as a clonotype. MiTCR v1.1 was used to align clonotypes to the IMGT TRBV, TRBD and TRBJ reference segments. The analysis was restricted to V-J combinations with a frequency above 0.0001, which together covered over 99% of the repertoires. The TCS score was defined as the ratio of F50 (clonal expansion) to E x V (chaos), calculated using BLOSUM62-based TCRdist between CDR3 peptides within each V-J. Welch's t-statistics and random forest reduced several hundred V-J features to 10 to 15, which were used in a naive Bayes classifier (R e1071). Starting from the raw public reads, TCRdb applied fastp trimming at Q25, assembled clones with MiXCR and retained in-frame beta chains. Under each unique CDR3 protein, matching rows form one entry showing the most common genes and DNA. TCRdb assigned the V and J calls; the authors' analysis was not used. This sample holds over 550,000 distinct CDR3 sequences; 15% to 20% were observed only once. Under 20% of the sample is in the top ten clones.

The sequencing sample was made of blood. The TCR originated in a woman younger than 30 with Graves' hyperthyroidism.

This receptor has the CDR3 CSAKRGAGTSTDTQYF. The DNA sequence is given as TGCAGTGCTAAGAGGGGGGCGGGAACTAGCACAGATACGCAGTATTTT. Recombination linked TRBV20-1 to TRBJ2-3, with the D segment possibly TRBD1 or TRBD2, each aligning over 6 bases. A distance of 17 bases separates the germline ends of V and J, which lose 4 bases and 0 bases respectively. The germline V gene encodes CDR1 DFQATT and CDR2 SNEGSKA (reference sequence). From its cysteine to its phenylalanine, the CDR3 spans 16 amino acids. The entry retains the CDR3 DNA only, 48 bases that are in frame from base 1.